A selection of T cell receptor beta chains follows, all from one sample in a study of blood T cell repertoires in COVID-19. Assay: immunoSEQ multiplex PCR; the TCRdb copy retains only in-frame clones and omits some. In the table there are 300,000 to 450,000 clones, almost 90% of which are singletons. Sample: PBMCs or T cells enriched from blood (not recorded which). These receptors were obtained from a woman in her 30s who had been exposed to COVID-19. Both conserved end residues are part of each CDR3. D genes are given only for firm matches. Part of the rows lack a size; the others show once, few, many or a class for expanded clones.

TRBD1 . TRBJ2-3 TRBV10-3 TGTGCCATCAGTGAGCCGGGACAGGGCACAGATACGCAGTATTTT CAISEPGQGTDTQYF
. . TRBJ2-3 TRBV5-1 TGCGCCAGCAGGCAGGGTACAGATACGCAGTATTTT CASRQGTDTQYF
. . TRBJ1-5 TRBV24-1 TGTGCCACCAGTGATCCAGACAGCCATAGCAATCAGCCCCAGCATTTT CATSDPDSHSNQPQHF
TRBD1 few TRBJ1-1 TRBV7-8 TGTGCCAGCAGCCGAGACAGGGGGCTCGACACTGAAGCTTTCTTT CASSRDRGLDTEAFF
. few TRBJ2-3 TRBV6-2/TRBV6-3 TGTGCCAGCAGTTACTTATCATATCCGGTCCCAGATACGCAGTATTTT CASSYLSYPVPDTQYF
. . TRBJ1-6 TRBV27 TGTGCCAGCAGACCGGGGATGGACCCTTATTATAATTCACCCCTCCACTTT CASRPGMDPYYNSPLHF
TRBD2 . TRBJ2-3 TRBV2 TGTGCCAGCAGCAAACTAGCGGCACCAACAGATACGCAGTATTTT CASSKLAAPTDTQYF
. . TRBJ2-3 TRBV11-3 TGTGCCAGCAGTCACGCCGGGAGTTCCCTCACAGATACGCAGTATTTT CASSHAGSSLTDTQYF
TRBD1 once TRBJ2-7 TRBV18 TGTGCCAGCTCGTACACCGGGACAGCTCCTTTCCTCGAGCAGTACTTC CASSYTGTAPFLEQYF
TRBD2 . TRBJ2-3 TRBV9 TGTGCCAGCAGCGTTAGCGGGAGTACAGATACGCAGTATTTT CASSVSGSTDTQYF
TRBD2 . TRBJ2-7 TRBV7-3 TGTGCCAGCAGCCCTAGCGGGAGCTCCTACGAGCAGTACTTC CASSPSGSSYEQYF
. . TRBJ1-1 TRBV30 TGTGCCTGGAGTTTTGGGGGCGCAGGGCACACTGAAGCTTTCTTT CAWSFGGAGHTEAFF
TRBD1 . TRBJ2-2 TRBV5-1 TGCGCCAGCACCGGGACAGACCTCGCCGGGGAGCTGTTTTTT CASTGTDLAGELFF
. . TRBJ1-4 TRBV30 TGTGCCTGCAATCACAGGGAATTGTACGAAAAACTGTTTTTT CACNHRELYEKLFF
. . TRBJ1-2 TRBV19 TGTGCCAGTAGTAACGCACGGGGGAAAAACAACCCTAACTATGGCTACACCTTC CASSNARGKNNPNYGYTF
. . TRBJ2-1 TRBV6-5 TGTGCCAGCAGATCACTCACGGGGGGCGGGGATGAGCAGTTCTTC CASRSLTGGGDEQFF
. few TRBJ2-3 TRBV24-1 TGTGCCACCAGTGTCTCCCCTTTCAGGGATCCCACAGATACGCAGTATTTT CATSVSPFRDPTDTQYF
. once TRBJ1-1 TRBV6-5 TGTGCCAGCAGTTACTCACCAGGACAGCTTTACACTGAAGCTTTCTTT CASSYSPGQLYTEAFF
. . TRBJ2-1 TRBV21-1 TGTGCCAGCAGCAAAGTGGGGGGGCGTGGGTGCAATGAGCAGTTCTTC CASSKVGGRGCNEQFF
TRBD1 . TRBJ2-5 TRBV5-1 TGCGCCAGCAGTCACCCCGGGACAGGGCAAGAGACCCAGTACTTC CASSHPGTGQETQYF
TRBD2 . TRBJ2-4 TRBV11-2 TGTGCCAGCAGCTTAGTAGGCGGGAGGGCTGACATTCAGTACTTC CASSLVGGRADIQYF
TRBD1 . TRBJ2-7 TRBV10-2 TGCGCCAGCAGCGGACAGGGGGGCTACGAGCAGTACTTC CASSGQGGYEQYF